The rows below give T cell receptor beta chains drawn from one sample of a study of cytomegalovirus exposure and HLA in healthy donors. The method was immunoSEQ multiplex PCR; TCRdb's version includes in-frame clones alone and lacks a portion of them. The repertoire has around 150,000 clones, 65% to 70% of them found once; the top ten carry over 1.5%. Sequencing input: PBMCs. The receptors come from a human donor in good health. CDR3s include the opening cysteine and the closing phenylalanine or tryptophan. D genes are given only for firm matches.

j_call v_call d_call cdr3_aa
TRBJ2-3 TRBV2 TRBD2 CASSRGGKTDTQYF
TRBJ2-7 TRBV29-1 - CSVDASDSYEQYF
TRBJ1-2 TRBV29-1 TRBD1 CSATGDYGYTF
TRBJ1-4 TRBV5-1 - CASSYGQSNEKLFF
TRBJ2-3 TRBV7-6 TRBD2 CASSPGRGDTQYF
TRBJ2-2 TRBV5-6 - CASSLVWASENTGELFF
TRBJ2-1 TRBV29-1 TRBD2 CSVDPRSGGYNEQFF
TRBJ2-5 TRBV7-7 - CASSLGTQPNQETQYF
TRBJ1-2 TRBV6-5 - CASSQPRQNYGYTF
TRBJ2-1 TRBV5-1 TRBD2 CASSFSGIRDEQFF
TRBJ1-4 TRBV19 - CASSLTRVFMDEKLFF
TRBJ2-1 TRBV4-2 TRBD2 CASSLEASGVNEQFF
TRBJ2-1 TRBV7-8 - CASSPPFGANEQFF
TRBJ2-1 TRBV18 TRBD1 CASSPVDRGVYNEQFF
TRBJ1-1 TRBV4-2 - CASSQDGWGPNTEAFF
TRBJ2-7 TRBV6-5 TRBD2 CASSYSASGGREQYF
TRBJ2-5 TRBV7-8 TRBD1 CASSPTGGRETQYF